The 2 T cell receptor beta chains below were found in one sample sequenced in a study of human T cells and chemical hapten exposure. The library attached unique molecular identifiers to individual cDNA molecules. TCRdb independently ran MiXCR on the reads; one entry per CDR3 protein. The profile covers about 120,000 distinct CDR3 sequences, with 8.5% appearing a single time and 1.4% taken by the ten largest. Extraction yielded total RNA from whole blood (unfractionated). Sequenced sample: whole blood. The source of these receptors is a human donor in good health. Some clones in this sample may be carry-over from other donors' samples.

This sequence joins TRBV12-3 or TRBV12-4 and TRBJ2-7, with 10 positions matching TRBD1. This CDR3 contains 14 residues. Germline trimming cut 6 bases from V and 0 bases from J; bases unmatched to any gene: 2. The CDR3 nucleotides are TGTGCCAGCAGGGGACAGGGGCTCTCCTACGAGCAGTACTTC. Its protein is CASRGQGLSYEQYF.

This clonotype was picked up a small number of times. The chain employs TRBV27 and TRBJ2-1, with 8 bases identical to TRBD1. The CDR3 length is 15 residues. Looked up from germline, CDR1 is MNHEY and CDR2 is SMNVEV (reference sequence). V trimming: 8 bases; J trimming: 3 bases; junction bases outside the gene matches: 9. CDR3 bases: TGTGCCAGCCGTCAGGCAGGGGGCCTCTACAATGAGCAGTTCTTC. Its protein is CASRQAGGLYNEQFF.